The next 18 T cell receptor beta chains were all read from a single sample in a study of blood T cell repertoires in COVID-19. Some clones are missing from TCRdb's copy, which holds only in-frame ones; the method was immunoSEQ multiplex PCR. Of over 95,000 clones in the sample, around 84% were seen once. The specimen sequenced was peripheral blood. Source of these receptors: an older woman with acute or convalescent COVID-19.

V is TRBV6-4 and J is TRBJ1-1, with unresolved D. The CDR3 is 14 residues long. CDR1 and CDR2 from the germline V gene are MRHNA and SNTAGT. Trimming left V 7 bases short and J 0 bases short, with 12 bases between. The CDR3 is CASTNSPMNTEAFF. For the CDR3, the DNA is TGTGCCAGCACTAACAGTCCTATGAACACTGAAGCTTTCTTT.

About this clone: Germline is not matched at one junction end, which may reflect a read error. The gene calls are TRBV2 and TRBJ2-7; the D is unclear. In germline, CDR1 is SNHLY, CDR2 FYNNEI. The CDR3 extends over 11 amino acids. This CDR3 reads CASSAEQTHIF. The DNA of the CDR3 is TGTGCCAGCAGTGCGGAACAGACCCACATCTTC. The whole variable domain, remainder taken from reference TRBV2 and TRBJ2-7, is EPEVTQTPSHQVTQMGQEVILRCVPISNHLYFYWYRQILGQKVEFLVSFYNNEISEKSEIFDDQFSVERPDGSNFTLKIRSTKLEDSAMYFCASSAEQTHIFGPGTRLTVT.

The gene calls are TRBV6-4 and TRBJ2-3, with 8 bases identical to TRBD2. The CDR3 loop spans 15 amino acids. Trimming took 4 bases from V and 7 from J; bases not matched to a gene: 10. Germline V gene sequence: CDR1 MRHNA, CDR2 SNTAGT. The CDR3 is CASSVNGGDANTQYF. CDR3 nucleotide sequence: TGTGCCAGCAGTGTCAACGGGGGGGACGCAAATACGCAGTATTTT.

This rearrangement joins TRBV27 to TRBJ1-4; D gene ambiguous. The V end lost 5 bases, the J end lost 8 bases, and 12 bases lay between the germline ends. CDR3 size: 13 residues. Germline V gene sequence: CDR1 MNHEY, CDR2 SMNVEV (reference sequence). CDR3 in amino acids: CASSQRFGEKLFF. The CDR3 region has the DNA TGTGCCAGCAGTCAGAGGTTCGGAGAAAAACTGTTTTTT.

CDR3 protein: CASSWAFGYNQPQHF. The CDR3 bases are TGTGCCAGCAGTTGGGCCTTTGGATACAATCAGCCCCAGCATTTT. The rearrangement links TRBV28 to TRBJ1-5; no reliable D call. The CDR3 has 15 residues. The germline gives CDR1 MDHEN, CDR2 SYDVKM. Trimming left V 4 bases short and J 3 bases short, with 13 bases between.

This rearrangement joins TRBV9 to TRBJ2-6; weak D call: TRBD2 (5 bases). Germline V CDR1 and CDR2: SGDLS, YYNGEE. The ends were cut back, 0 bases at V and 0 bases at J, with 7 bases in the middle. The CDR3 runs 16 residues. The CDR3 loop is CASSVDEGSGANVLTF. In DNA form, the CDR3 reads TGTGCCAGCAGCGTAGATGAGGGCTCTGGGGCCAACGTCCTGACTTTC. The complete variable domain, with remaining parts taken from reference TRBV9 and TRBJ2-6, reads DSGVTQTPKHLITATGQRVTLRCSPRSGDLSVYWYQQSLDQGLQFLIQYYNGEERAKGNILERFSAQQFPDLHSELNLSSLELGDSALYFCASSVDEGSGANVLTFGAGSRLTVL.

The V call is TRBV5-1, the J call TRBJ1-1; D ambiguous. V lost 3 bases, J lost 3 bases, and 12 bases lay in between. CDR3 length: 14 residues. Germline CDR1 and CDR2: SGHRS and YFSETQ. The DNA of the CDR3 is TGCGCCAGCAGCTCACTAAGGGAGGACACTGAAGCTTTCTTT. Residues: CASSSLREDTEAFF.

CDR3 region: CASSLAGARNNEQFF. DNA of the CDR3: TGCGCCAGCAGTCTCGCGGGGGCACGAAACAATGAGCAGTTCTTC. V usage is TRBV4-1 and J usage is TRBJ2-1, with D possibly being TRBD2 (7 bases). This CDR3 has 15 amino acids. V was cut by 6 bases and J by 5 bases, with 17 bases left in between. In germline, CDR1 is MGHRA, CDR2 YSYEKL.

CDR3 region: CASSLATSPLTGELFF. The DNA of the CDR3 is TGTGCCAGCAGCTTAGCCACTTCCCCCCTCACCGGGGAGCTGTTTTTT. The chain employs TRBV11-2 and TRBJ2-2, with D hard to call. V was pared by 1 base and J by 4 bases, with 13 bases between. This CDR3 region has 16 residues. Germline V lookup: CDR1 SGHAT, CDR2 FQNNGV.

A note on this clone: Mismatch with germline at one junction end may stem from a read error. Here the CDR3 reads CASSLGEGDKRFF. The CDR3 DNA reads TGTGCCAGCAGTTTGGGTGAGGGGGACAAGCGTTTTTTC. The chain uses TRBV28 and TRBJ2-7; TRBD1 might be the D (6 bases). Germline CDR1 MDHEN, CDR2 SYDVKM. This CDR3 has 13 residues.

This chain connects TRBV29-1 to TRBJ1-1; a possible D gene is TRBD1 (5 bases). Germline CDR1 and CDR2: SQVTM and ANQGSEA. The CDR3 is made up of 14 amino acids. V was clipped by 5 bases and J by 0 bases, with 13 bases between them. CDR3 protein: CSVLGEVMNTEAFF. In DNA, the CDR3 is TGCAGCGTTCTGGGGGAGGTGATGAACACTGAAGCTTTCTTT. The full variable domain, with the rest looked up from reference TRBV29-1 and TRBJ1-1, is SAVISQKPSRDICQRGTSLTIQCQVDSQVTMMFWYRQQPGQSLTLIATANQGSEATYESGFVIDKFPISRPNLTFSTLTVSNMSPEDSSIYLCSVLGEVMNTEAFFGQGTRLTVV.

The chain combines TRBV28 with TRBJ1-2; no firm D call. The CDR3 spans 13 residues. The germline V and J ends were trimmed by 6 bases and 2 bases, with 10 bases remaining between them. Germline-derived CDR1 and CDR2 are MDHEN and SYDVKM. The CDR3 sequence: CASRRNRNYGYTF. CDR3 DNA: TGTGCCAGCAGGAGGAATCGAAACTATGGCTACACCTTC.

In DNA, the CDR3 is TGTGCCAGCAGTTACTTTCAGGACTACACTGAAGCTTTCTTT. The encoded protein is CASSYFQDYTEAFF. The chain carries TRBV6-2 or TRBV6-3 and TRBJ1-1; no definite D call. Per germline, CDR1 MNHEY and CDR2 SVGEGT. The V end was cut by 1 base, the J end by 3 bases, with 9 bases between. The CDR3 covers 14 residues.

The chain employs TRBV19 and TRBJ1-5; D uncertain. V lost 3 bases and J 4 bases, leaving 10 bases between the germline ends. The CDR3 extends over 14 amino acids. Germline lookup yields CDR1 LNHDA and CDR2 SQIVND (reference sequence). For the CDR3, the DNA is TGTGCCAGTAGTATGTCTGGGAGGAATCAGCCCCAGCATTTT. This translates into CASSMSGRNQPQHF.

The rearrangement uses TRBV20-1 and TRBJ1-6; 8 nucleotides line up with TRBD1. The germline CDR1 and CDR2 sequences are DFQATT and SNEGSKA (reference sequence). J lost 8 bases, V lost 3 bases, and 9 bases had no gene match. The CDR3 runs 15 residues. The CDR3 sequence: CSASRTGLSYSPLHF. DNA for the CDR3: TGCAGTGCTAGTCGGACAGGGCTTTCATATTCACCCCTCCACTTT.

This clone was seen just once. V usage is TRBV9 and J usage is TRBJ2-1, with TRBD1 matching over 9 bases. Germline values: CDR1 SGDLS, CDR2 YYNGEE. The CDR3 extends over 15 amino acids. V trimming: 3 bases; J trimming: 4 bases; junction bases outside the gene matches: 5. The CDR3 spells CASSARDREYNEQFF. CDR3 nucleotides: TGTGCCAGCAGCGCCCGGGACAGGGAATACAATGAGCAGTTCTTC.

This CDR3 reads CATTGGASYEQYF. The CDR3 coding sequence is TGTGCCACCACAGGGGGGGCCTCCTACGAGCAGTACTTC. The chain couples TRBV2 to TRBJ2-7; D is possibly TRBD1 (8 bases). The ends were cut back, 10 bases at V and 0 bases at J, with 13 bases in the middle. The CDR3 is 13 residues long. Germline CDR1 reads SNHLY; CDR2 reads FYNNEI.

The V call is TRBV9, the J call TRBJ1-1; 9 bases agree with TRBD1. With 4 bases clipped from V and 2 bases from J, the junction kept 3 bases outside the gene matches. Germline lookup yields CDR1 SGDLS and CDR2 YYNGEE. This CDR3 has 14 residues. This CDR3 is CASSKQGANTEAFF. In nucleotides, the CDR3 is TGTGCCAGCAGCAAACAGGGGGCCAACACTGAAGCTTTCTTT.